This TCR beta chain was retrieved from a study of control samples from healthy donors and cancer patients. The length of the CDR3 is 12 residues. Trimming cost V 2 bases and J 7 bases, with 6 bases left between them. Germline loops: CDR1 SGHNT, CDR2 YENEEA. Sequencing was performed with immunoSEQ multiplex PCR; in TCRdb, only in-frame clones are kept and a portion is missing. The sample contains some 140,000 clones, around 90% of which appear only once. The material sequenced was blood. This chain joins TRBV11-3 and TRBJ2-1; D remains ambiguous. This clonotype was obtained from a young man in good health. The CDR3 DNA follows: TGTGCCAGCAGCTTAAAGACGAATGAGCAGTTCTTC. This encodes CASSLKTNEQFF.